This entry features one T cell receptor (beta chain) sequence. This sample was taken from a study of immune cell composition in non-small cell lung cancer. The repertoire was sequenced with immunoSEQ multiplex PCR; TCRdb's copy has only in-frame clones and lacks some. The sample has roughly 10,000 clones; around two thirds are singletons. The CDR3 totals 14 residues. Germline V gene data show CDR1 as LNHDA and CDR2 as SQIVND (reference sequence). V lost 4 bases and J lost 0, with 10 bases in between. The chain employs TRBV19 and TRBJ2-7; TRBD2 is a possible D gene (6 bases). Sequences were obtained from lung tumor tissue. This clonotype originated in a human donor with non-small cell lung cancer. CDR3 coding DNA: TGTGCCAGTAGTAACGCGGGACTCTCCTACGAGCAGTACTTC. It codes for CASSNAGLSYEQYF.